This T cell receptor (beta chain) came from a study of OX40 agonist ivuxolimab in advanced cancers. Study summary: Of the patients, three showed partial responses, one with hepatocellular carcinoma and two with cutaneous melanoma.

This CDR3 spans 13 amino acids. V lost 4 bases and J 2 bases, leaving 9 bases between the germline ends. The V gene's germline CDR1 is SGHNT and CDR2 YYREEE (reference sequence). Some clones are missing from TCRdb's copy, which holds only in-frame ones; the method was immunoSEQ multiplex PCR. The sample shows 75,000 to 100,000 clones, 92% of them seen only once. The source of this sequence is an adult with an advanced solid tumor such as melanoma, head and neck, liver or kidney cancer. This specimen was CD4+ or CD8+ T cells sorted from blood, taken in a trial of the OX40 agonist ivuxolimab. The chain combines TRBV5-4 with TRBJ1-2; D gene unclear. This CDR3 reads CASSPGDNYGYTF. In nucleotides, the CDR3 is TGTGCCAGCAGCCCGGGAGACAACTATGGCTACACCTTC.